This TCR beta chain was identified in a study of blood T cell repertoires in COVID-19. Study at large: The analysed material was cDNA or gDNA that came from T cells, B-cell-depleted T cells, or PBMCs.

The cohort comprised adults aged about 18 to 90 years residing in 20 to 30 US areas. Participants reported their clinical history, and cohort assignment relied on those reports. Some clones are missing from TCRdb's copy, which holds only in-frame ones; the method was immunoSEQ multiplex PCR. The sample has some 250,000 clones, about 90% seen once. This CDR3 is 15 amino acids long. Germline CDR1 is MNHEY and CDR2 is SVGAGI. V lost 6 bases, J lost 4 bases, and 10 bases stayed unmatched. The chain employs TRBV6-5 and TRBJ2-7; 9 bases agree with TRBD2. The sequence came from a woman aged 40 to 50 with acute COVID-19. Sequencing used PBMCs or T cells enriched from blood (not recorded which). The CDR3 nucleotides are TGTGCCAGCAGCACGGTGGGGACTAGCAAATACGAGCAGTACTTC. Translated, it gives CASSTVGTSKYEQYF.